A selection of T cell receptor beta chains follows, all from one sample in a study of blood T cell repertoires in COVID-19. The data were produced by immunoSEQ multiplex PCR, yet TCRdb's version contains in-frame clones alone and is incomplete. In the table there are about 400,000 clones, roughly 90% of which are singletons. The sample taken for sequencing was peripheral blood. The receptors were sampled from a man between 40 and 49 years old with acute or convalescent COVID-19. The CDR3 runs from the conserved cysteine through the conserved F or W. The D gene is left open where the match is weak. Some rows have no size entry. The others give once, few or many, or a class for an expanded clone.

v_call: TRBV24-1; j_call: TRBJ2-1; d_call: TRBD2; clone_size: .; cdr3_nt: TGTGCCACCAGTGAGCCCCCCGGCGGGGGACGAGAGCAGTTCTTC; cdr3_aa: CATSEPPGGGREQFF
v_call: TRBV19; j_call: TRBJ2-7; d_call: .; clone_size: .; cdr3_nt: TGTGCCAGTAGCCAGACAGTCCCGCAGTACTTC; cdr3_aa: CASSQTVPQYF
v_call: TRBV6-2/TRBV6-3; j_call: TRBJ1-2; d_call: .; clone_size: .; cdr3_nt: TGTGCCAGCAGTTACCCTCCAGGGGCTGTTTGGTATGGCTACACCTTC; cdr3_aa: CASSYPPGAVWYGYTF
v_call: TRBV9; j_call: TRBJ1-2; d_call: TRBD1; clone_size: once; cdr3_nt: TGTGCCAGCAGCCCGACGGACACGATCGGACAGGGTGGCTACACCTTC; cdr3_aa: CASSPTDTIGQGGYTF
v_call: TRBV5-6; j_call: TRBJ2-1; d_call: TRBD2; clone_size: .; cdr3_nt: TGTGCCAGCAGCTTGCGGGGGGGAAAATACAATGAGCAGTTCTTC; cdr3_aa: CASSLRGGKYNEQFF
v_call: TRBV6-2/TRBV6-3; j_call: TRBJ2-2; d_call: .; clone_size: .; cdr3_nt: TGTGCCAGCAGTCTAGGACACCCGAACACCGGGGAGCTGTTTTTT; cdr3_aa: CASSLGHPNTGELFF
v_call: TRBV9; j_call: TRBJ1-3; d_call: .; clone_size: .; cdr3_nt: TGTGCCAGCAGCGTCACTGGGGCAGGGGGAAACACCATATATTTT; cdr3_aa: CASSVTGAGGNTIYF
v_call: TRBV5-4; j_call: TRBJ1-2; d_call: .; clone_size: .; cdr3_nt: TGTGCCAGCAGGAGGCCGGGGACATCCTATGGCTACACCTTC; cdr3_aa: CASRRPGTSYGYTF
v_call: TRBV10-3; j_call: TRBJ1-1; d_call: TRBD1; clone_size: .; cdr3_nt: TGTGCCATCAGGGGACCCACAGGGGCCAAACCTCACACTGAAGCTTTCTTT; cdr3_aa: CAIRGPTGAKPHTEAFF
v_call: TRBV7-9; j_call: TRBJ2-7; d_call: TRBD2; clone_size: few; cdr3_nt: TGTGCCAGCAGCTTAAGGGCTAGCGGGAGTTGGGGCCCCGAGCAGTACTTC; cdr3_aa: CASSLRASGSWGPEQYF
v_call: TRBV5-1; j_call: TRBJ2-5; d_call: TRBD1; clone_size: .; cdr3_nt: TGCGCCAGCAGCAGAGGGACAGGGGAAGAGACCCAGTACTTC; cdr3_aa: CASSRGTGEETQYF
v_call: TRBV9; j_call: TRBJ1-2; d_call: .; clone_size: few; cdr3_nt: TGTGCCAGCAGCGGCGTTAACTATGGCTACACCTTC; cdr3_aa: CASSGVNYGYTF
v_call: TRBV2; j_call: TRBJ2-7; d_call: TRBD1; clone_size: .; cdr3_nt: TGTGCCAGCACCACTGGGGACAGCTTCTACGAGCAGTACTTC; cdr3_aa: CASTTGDSFYEQYF
v_call: TRBV11-2; j_call: TRBJ2-5; d_call: TRBD2; clone_size: .; cdr3_nt: TGTGCCAGCAGCTTAGGGGTTAGCGGGGGGCGAGAGACCCAGTACTTC; cdr3_aa: CASSLGVSGGRETQYF
v_call: TRBV18; j_call: TRBJ2-7; d_call: .; clone_size: .; cdr3_nt: TGTGCCAGCTCACCGCGTTCTAAGCGGACCAACTACGAGCAGTACTTC; cdr3_aa: CASSPRSKRTNYEQYF
v_call: TRBV9; j_call: TRBJ2-1; d_call: .; clone_size: .; cdr3_nt: TGTGCCAGCAGCGTAAAGGGGGAAAGCTCCTACAATGAGCAGTTCTTC; cdr3_aa: CASSVKGESSYNEQFF